This T cell receptor beta chain comes out of a study of beta chain features in type 1 diabetes (dated by TCRdb to the late 2010s). Regarding the study in general: Mean age, gender distribution, total cell number and subset yield did not differ between patients and healthy donors. A total of just under 110,000,000 sorted cells were examined across all samples, and RNA yield correlated strongly with the number of cells per subset. The study compared TCRB repertoires of sorted circulating CD4+ T cell subsets between recently diagnosed type 1 diabetes patients and matched healthy donors. Naive and central memory subsets were obtained from all 30 or so donors, but regulatory and stem cell-like memory subsets were isolated from only 8 patients and 8 healthy donors.

The CDR3 numbers 14 residues from cysteine through phenylalanine. The entry retains the CDR3 DNA only, 42 bases that are in frame from base 1. CDR1 and CDR2 are read off the germline V gene as SGHVS and FQNEAQ. V gives up 2 bases and J gives up 1 base, and the segment between their germline ends measures 8 bases. From each donor, a single peripheral blood sample of 90 to 150 mL on average was drawn into heparinised tubes. A BD FACSAria II was used to sort naive, central memory, regulatory and stem cell-like memory CD4+ T cells with a panel that included CD45RO, CCR7, CD25, CD127, CD95 and CD27. All sorted populations exceeded 95% purity. Right away, PBMCs were isolated by Lymphoprep density gradient centrifugation and were stained directly, with no culture step. So that batch effects would be minimized, each experiment stained and sorted samples in pairs, pairing one healthy donor with one patient.

General study outcomes and caveats: In all four CD4+ subsets, TCRB CDR3 length was moderately but significantly shorter in type 1 diabetes patients. Shorter templates might have been favored by PCR, but patient and control samples were amplified and corrected together, so both groups would have been affected equally by any skew. At VDJ recombination sites, patients with type 1 diabetes made fewer insertions and deleted more nucleotides, a pattern implying thymic rearrangement abnormalities. Naive, central memory and regulatory TCRB repertoires appeared more similar among patients than among healthy donors. Because cDNA was sequenced instead of genomic DNA, highly expressing activated cells could be over-represented, though the groups showed no difference in activation or CD3 levels. Only small numbers of individuals were included in the HLA sub-analyses, which left unresolved whether HLA type had any influence on TCRB rearrangement.

Regarding this clone: This receptor's antigen is unknown. It has no much larger one-base neighbor in the sample; base qualities were not kept.

All of the isolated RNA was reverse transcribed with the High Capacity cDNA Reverse Transcription Kit, so expressed TCRB transcripts were sequenced. Naive, central memory and regulatory T cell samples underwent deep immunoSEQ sequencing, averaging roughly 3.5 million total reads per sample. Sorted cells were lysed in RLT buffer and RNA was extracted with DNase-treated RNeasy Micro or Mini kits, depending on cell number. Each cell subset was processed on its own to prevent cross-contamination, while patient and healthy donor samples were processed together. Using the immunoSEQ multiplex PCR, TCRB sequences were amplified from cDNA into 87-bp fragments spanning the CDR3 region. Sequencing of the amplicons was performed on the Illumina HiSeq platform. As for how the authors treated the data: PCR bias was computationally corrected using synthetic template baselines, reads within Hamming distance 2 were collapsed, and singletons that could not be merged were discarded. By aligning reads against IMGT, V, D and J genes, CDR3 length, and insertions or deletions at six rearrangement sites were assigned. Within each subset, clonotype counts were normalized to sorted cell number, and only after that were true diversity and Gini coefficients computed with the tcR R package. The overlap coefficient, calculated on TCRB nucleotide sequences, was used to measure repertoire sharing. TCRdb re-hosts the immuneACCESS table, in-frame sequences only. Its copies lack some clones; in the studies checked, an unresolved V gene accounts for under half of them, and the cause for the rest is not known. D and trimming were read from the DNA, whereas the V and J calls and clone size are those reported in that table. This sample is represented by approximately 150,000 clones; approximately 8.4% of them were singletons. Clones ranked in the top ten supply around 2.5% of the sample.

The source is a woman under 30 in good health. The chain couples TRBV7-8 to TRBJ2-5, with TRBD2 perhaps the D gene, on 5 matching bases. Input material: central memory CD4+ T cells from blood. The CDR3 loop reads CASSLRETQETQYF. The DNA sequence is given as TGTGCCAGCAGCTTAAGGGAGACCCAAGAGACCCAGTACTTC.